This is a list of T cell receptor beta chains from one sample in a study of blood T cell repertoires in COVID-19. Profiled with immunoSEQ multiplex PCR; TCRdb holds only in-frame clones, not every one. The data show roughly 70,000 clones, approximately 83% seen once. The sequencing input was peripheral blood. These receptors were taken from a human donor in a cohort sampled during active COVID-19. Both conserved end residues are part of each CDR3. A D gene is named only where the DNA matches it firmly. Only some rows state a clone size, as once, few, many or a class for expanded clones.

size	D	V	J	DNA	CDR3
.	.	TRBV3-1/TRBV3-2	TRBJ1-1	TGTGCCAGCAGCCCAATTGTACAGGGAAGGAGCACTGAAGCTTTCTTT	CASSPIVQGRSTEAFF
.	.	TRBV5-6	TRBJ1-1	TGTGCCAGCAGCTCCTACACTGAAGCTTTCTTT	CASSSYTEAFF
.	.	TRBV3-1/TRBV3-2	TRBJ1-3	TGTGCCAGCAGCACTTCTGGGGCTTCTGGAAACACCATATATTTT	CASSTSGASGNTIYF
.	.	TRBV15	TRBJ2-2	TGTGCCACCAGCAGTCCGCCTCGGGGCACCGGGGAGCTGTTTTTT	CATSSPPRGTGELFF
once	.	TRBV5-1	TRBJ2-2	TGCGCCAGCAGCTTGGCCGGAGGGAACACCGGGGAGCTGTTTTTT	CASSLAGGNTGELFF
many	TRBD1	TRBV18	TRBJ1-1	TGTGCCAGCTCACCTCCAATGGCTCAGGGGGCCAGGAACACTGAAGCTTTCTTT	CASSPPMAQGARNTEAFF
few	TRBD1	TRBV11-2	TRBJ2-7	TGTGCCAGCAGCTTGACAGGGGGATCCTACGAGCAGTACTTC	CASSLTGGSYEQYF
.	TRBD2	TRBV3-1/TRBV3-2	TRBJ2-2	TGTGCCAGCAGCCGGGTGGCGGGGGGGCCTCGGGCGAACACCGGGGAGCTGTTTTTT	CASSRVAGGPRANTGELFF
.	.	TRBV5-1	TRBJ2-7	TGCGCCAGCAGCTTGGGCCCACAGGGGGGGAACTACGAGCAGTACTTC	CASSLGPQGGNYEQYF
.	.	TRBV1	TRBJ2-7	TGCACCAGCAGCCAAGATCTTGAAGGGACAGACTACGAGCAGTACTTC	CTSSQDLEGTDYEQYF
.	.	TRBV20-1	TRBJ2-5	TGCAGTGCTAGTCGTCAGGGGCCCCAGTACTTC	CSASRQGPQYF
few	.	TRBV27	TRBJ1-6	TGTGCCAGTAGCGCCAGCGCGCGGGATTCACCCCTCCACTTT	CASSASARDSPLHF
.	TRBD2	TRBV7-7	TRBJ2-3	TGTGCCAGCAGCTCCGGGGGGGGAGATACGCAGTATTTT	CASSSGGGDTQYF
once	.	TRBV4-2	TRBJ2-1	TGTGCCAGCAGTCGCGGGGGCATATCCTACAATGAGCAGTTCTTC	CASSRGGISYNEQFF
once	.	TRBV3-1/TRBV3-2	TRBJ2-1	TGTGCCAGCAGCCAAGCGGGAAATGAGCAGTTCTTC	CASSQAGNEQFF
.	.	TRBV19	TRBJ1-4	TGTGCCAGTACCCATCGGTCGGTTGGTGAAAAACTGTTTTTT	CASTHRSVGEKLFF
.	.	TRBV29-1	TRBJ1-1	TGCAGCGTGGTGCCTCGCCCGGACACTGAAGCTTTCTTT	CSVVPRPDTEAFF
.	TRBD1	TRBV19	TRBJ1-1	TGTGCCAGTAGCAGACCGGGACAGGGCAACACTGAAGCTTTCTTT	CASSRPGQGNTEAFF
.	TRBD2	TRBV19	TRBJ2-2	TGTGCCAGTAGTACGAGCGGGGGGAACACCGGGGAGCTGTTTTTT	CASSTSGGNTGELFF
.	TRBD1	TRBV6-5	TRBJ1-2	TGTGCCAGCACCAAGGACAGGGTTAACTATGGCTACACCTTC	CASTKDRVNYGYTF
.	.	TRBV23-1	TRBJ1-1	TGCGCCAGCAGTCAATCGCGCACGAACACTGAAGCTTTCTTT	CASSQSRTNTEAFF
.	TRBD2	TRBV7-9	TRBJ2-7	TGTGCCAGCAGCTTATTGCGGGGGAAGGAATCCTACGAGCAGTACTTC	CASSLLRGKESYEQYF
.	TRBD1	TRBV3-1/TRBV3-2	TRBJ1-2	TGTGCCAGCAGCCAGACCGGGACAGTCCTTAACTATGGCTACACCTTC	CASSQTGTVLNYGYTF
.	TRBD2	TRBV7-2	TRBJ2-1	TGTGCCAGCAGCTTAGGAAAGGGACTAGCGGGGGCCTACAATGAGCAGTTCTTC	CASSLGKGLAGAYNEQFF
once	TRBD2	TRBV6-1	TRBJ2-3	TGTGCCAGCAGTGCGGGACTAGCGGGGGTGGGAGATACGCAGTATTTT	CASSAGLAGVGDTQYF
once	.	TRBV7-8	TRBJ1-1	TGTGCCAGCAGCTTAGCGGGAAGCAGGGACACTGAAGCTTTCTTT	CASSLAGSRDTEAFF
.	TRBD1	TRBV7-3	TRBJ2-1	TGTGCCAGCAGCTCACCGACAGGGCGGAATGAGCAGTTCTTC	CASSSPTGRNEQFF
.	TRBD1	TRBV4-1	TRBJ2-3	TGCGCCAGCAGCCAGACCTATGGACAGGGCACAGATACGCAGTATTTT	CASSQTYGQGTDTQYF
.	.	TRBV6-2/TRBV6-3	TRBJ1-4	TGTGCCAGCAGCTCAAGGTGGTCTGCCGGGGGACTGTTTTTT	CASSSRWSAGGLFF
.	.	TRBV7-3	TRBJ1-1	TGTGCCAGCAGCTTAACCAGGGGCACTGAAGCTTTCTTT	CASSLTRGTEAFF
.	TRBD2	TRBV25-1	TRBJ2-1	TGTGCCAGCAGTGAACCGGGAGGTTTCAATGAGCAGTTCTTC	CASSEPGGFNEQFF
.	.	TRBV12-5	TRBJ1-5	TGTGCTAGTGGTTTGGCCCCGGGACTTTATAGCAATCAGCCCCAGCATTTT	CASGLAPGLYSNQPQHF
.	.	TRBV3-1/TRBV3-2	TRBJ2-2	TGTGCCAGCAGCCAAGGAGGCCAGCCGGCCTTGAGCGGGGAGCTGTTTTTT	CASSQGGQPALSGELFF
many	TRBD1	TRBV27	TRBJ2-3	TGTGCCAGCAGTTCCGGGACAGGGGGCGCTGAAACGCAGTATTTT	CASSSGTGGAETQYF
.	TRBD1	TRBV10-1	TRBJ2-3	TGCGCCAGCAGTGAGAGAGGGACAGGGGAAGATACGCAGTATTTT	CASSERGTGEDTQYF
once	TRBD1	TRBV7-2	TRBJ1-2	TGTGCCAGCAGCTCACAGGGGGCGAACTATGGCTACACCTTC	CASSSQGANYGYTF
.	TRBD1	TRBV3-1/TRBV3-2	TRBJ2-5	TGTGCCAGCAGCCAAGCCAAGGGCAGGGGGCTAAAGACCCAGTACTTC	CASSQAKGRGLKTQYF
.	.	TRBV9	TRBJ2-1	TGTGCCAGCAGCGACCAGGGGTCTGGGCTCTACAATGAGCAGTTCTTC	CASSDQGSGLYNEQFF
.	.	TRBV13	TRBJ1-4	TGTGCCAGCAGCTTCAGGGGTCCAAATGAAAAACTGTTTTTT	CASSFRGPNEKLFF
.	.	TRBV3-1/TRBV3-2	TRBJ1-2	TGTGCCAGCAGCCACCAGGGTCGGACCTCCTATGGCTACACCTTC	CASSHQGRTSYGYTF
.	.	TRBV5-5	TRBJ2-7	TGTGCCAGCAGCTCGTGGACAGCCTACGAGCAGTACTTC	CASSSWTAYEQYF
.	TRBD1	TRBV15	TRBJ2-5	TGTGCCACCAGCAGGGGGGACAGGGAGGAGACCCAGTACTTC	CATSRGDREETQYF
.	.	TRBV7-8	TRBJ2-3	TGTGCCAGCAGCTTAGAGGTTAGAATGGCGGTTAGGGGAGATACGCAGTATTTT	CASSLEVRMAVRGDTQYF
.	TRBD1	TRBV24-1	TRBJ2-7	TGTGCCACCAGTGATTTGCACTCTGGGACAGAGACCTACGAGCAGTACTTC	CATSDLHSGTETYEQYF
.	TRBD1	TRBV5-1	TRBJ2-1	TGCGCCAGCAGCGACGACAGGGTTGCCTACAATGAGCAGTTCTTC	CASSDDRVAYNEQFF